This T cell receptor (beta chain) was retrieved from a study of vaccination and CD4 T cells after COVID-19. Turning to this clonotype: The antigen is unknown.

Treatment indicated: approximately 9-day PBMC culture with coronavirus spike peptide pools or control peptides (ViraFEST assay). At the Johns Hopkins FTIC core, DNA taken from cultured CD4+ T cells was sequenced by way of the Oncomine TCR Beta short-read assay. TCRdb re-called the PCR reads through MiXCR, storing one row per CDR3 protein. This sample yields about 13,000 distinct CDR3 sequences, of which 75% to 80% are seen a single time; about 28% belongs to the top ten. V was trimmed by 4 bases and J by 0 bases, leaving 22 bases between them. Germline lookup yields CDR1 SGHRS and CDR2 YFSETQ. The CDR3 is 18 residues long.

The clonotype originates from a human donor who had recovered from COVID-19. The gene calls are TRBV5-1 and TRBJ1-1; possible D gene TRBD1, 5 bases. The sequencing input was CD4+ T cells from blood, cultured in vitro. The CDR3 spells CASSRGRQSTFMNTEAFF. CDR3 in DNA: TGCGCCAGCAGCCGGGGCAGACAGAGCACCTTTATGAACACTGAAGCTTTCTTT.